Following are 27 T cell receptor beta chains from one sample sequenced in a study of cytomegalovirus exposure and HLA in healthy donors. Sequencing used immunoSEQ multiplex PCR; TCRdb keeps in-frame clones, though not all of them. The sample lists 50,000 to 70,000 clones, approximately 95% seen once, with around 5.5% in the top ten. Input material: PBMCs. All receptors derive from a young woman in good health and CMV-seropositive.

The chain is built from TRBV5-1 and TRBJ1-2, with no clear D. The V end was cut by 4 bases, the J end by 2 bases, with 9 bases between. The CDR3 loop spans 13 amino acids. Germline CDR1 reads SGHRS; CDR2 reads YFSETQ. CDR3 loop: CASSPGVNYGYTF. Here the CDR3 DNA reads TGCGCCAGCAGCCCCGGGGTCAACTATGGCTACACCTTC.

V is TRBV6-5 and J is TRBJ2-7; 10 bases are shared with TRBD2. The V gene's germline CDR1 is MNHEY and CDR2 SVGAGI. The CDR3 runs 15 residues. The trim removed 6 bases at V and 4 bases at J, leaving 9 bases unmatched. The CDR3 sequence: CASSPQAGGAYEQYF. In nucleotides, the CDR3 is TGTGCCAGCAGCCCTCAAGCGGGAGGGGCTTACGAGCAGTACTTC.

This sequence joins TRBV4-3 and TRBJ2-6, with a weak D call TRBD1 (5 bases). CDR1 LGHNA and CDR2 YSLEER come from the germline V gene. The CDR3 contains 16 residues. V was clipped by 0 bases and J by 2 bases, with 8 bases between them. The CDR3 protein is CASSQEVGAGANVLTF. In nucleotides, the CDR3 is TGCGCCAGCAGCCAAGAAGTAGGGGCTGGGGCCAACGTCCTGACTTTC.

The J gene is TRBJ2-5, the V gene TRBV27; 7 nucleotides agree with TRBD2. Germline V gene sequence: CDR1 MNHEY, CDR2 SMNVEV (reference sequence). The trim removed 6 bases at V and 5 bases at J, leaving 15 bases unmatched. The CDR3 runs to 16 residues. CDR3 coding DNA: TGTGCCAGCAGAACCGATAGGGTTGTGGGGGGGGAGACCCAGTACTTC. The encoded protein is CASRTDRVVGGETQYF.

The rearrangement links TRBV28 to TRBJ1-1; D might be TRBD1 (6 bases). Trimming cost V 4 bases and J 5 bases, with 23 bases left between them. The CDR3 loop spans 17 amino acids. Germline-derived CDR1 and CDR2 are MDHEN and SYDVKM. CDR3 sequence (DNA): TGTGCCAGCAGTTCGGGGACACAGGGTTACTTAGGAACTGAAGCTTTCTTT. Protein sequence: CASSSGTQGYLGTEAFF.

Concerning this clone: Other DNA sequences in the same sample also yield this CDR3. The CDR3 here is CSVAAYNEQFF. DNA for the CDR3: TGCAGCGTTGCGGCCTACAATGAGCAGTTCTTC. The chain is built from TRBV29-1 and TRBJ2-1; D ambiguous. CDR1 and CDR2 from the germline V gene are SQVTM and ANQGSEA. The CDR3 is 11 amino acids. V gave up 4 bases and J gave up 2 bases, with 3 bases separating them.

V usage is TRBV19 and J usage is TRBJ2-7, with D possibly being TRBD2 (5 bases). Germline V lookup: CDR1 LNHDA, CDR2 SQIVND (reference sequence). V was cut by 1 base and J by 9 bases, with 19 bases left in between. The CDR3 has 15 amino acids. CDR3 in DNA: TGTGCCAGTAGTATAGCCCAGAGTCGGAGGACCGGGCAGTACTTC. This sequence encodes CASSIAQSRRTGQYF. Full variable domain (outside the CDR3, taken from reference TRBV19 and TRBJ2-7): DGGITQSPKYLFRKEGQNVTLSCEQNLNHDAMYWYRQDPGQGLRLIYYSQIVNDFQKGDIAEGYSVSREKKESFPLTVTSAQKNPTAFYLCASSIAQSRRTGQYFGPGTRLTVT.

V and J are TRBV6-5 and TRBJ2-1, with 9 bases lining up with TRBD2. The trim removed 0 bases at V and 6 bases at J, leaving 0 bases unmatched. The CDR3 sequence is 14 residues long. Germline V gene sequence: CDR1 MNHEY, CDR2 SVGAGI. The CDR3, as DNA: TGTGCCAGCAGTTACTCTAGCGGGAGCAATGAGCAGTTCTTC. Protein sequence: CASSYSSGSNEQFF.

The CDR3 DNA is TGCGCCAGCGCAGGACAGGGTTACAATGAGCAGTTCTTC. This translates into CASAGQGYNEQFF. The chain combines TRBV10-1 with TRBJ2-1, with 8 bases matching TRBD1. The CDR3 length is 13 residues. The germline V gene has CDR1 WNHNN and CDR2 SYGVQD (reference sequence). V shed 8 bases, J shed 4 bases, and the junction held 4 bases outside the gene matches.

CDR3 loop: CAGSTTGEAFF. For the CDR3, the DNA is TGTGCCGGCTCAACCACAGGGGAAGCTTTCTTT. The rearrangement uses TRBV28 and TRBJ1-1; D possibly corresponds to TRBD1 (6 bases). The CDR3 extends over 11 amino acids. Germline CDR1 and CDR2: MDHEN and SYDVKM. V lost 11 bases to trimming and J lost 8 bases, with 15 bases between them.

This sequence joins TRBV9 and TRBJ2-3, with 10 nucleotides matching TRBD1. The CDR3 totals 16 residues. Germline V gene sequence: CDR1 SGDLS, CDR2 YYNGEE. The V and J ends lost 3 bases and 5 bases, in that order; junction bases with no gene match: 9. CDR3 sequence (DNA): TGTGCCAGCAGCGAGTTTGGGACAGGGGCGAAAGATACGCAGTATTTT. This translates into CASSEFGTGAKDTQYF.

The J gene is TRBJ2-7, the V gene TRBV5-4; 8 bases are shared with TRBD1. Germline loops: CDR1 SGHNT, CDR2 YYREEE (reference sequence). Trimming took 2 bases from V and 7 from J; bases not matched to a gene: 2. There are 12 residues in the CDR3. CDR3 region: CASSFGQGEQYF. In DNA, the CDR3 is TGTGCCAGCAGCTTCGGACAGGGTGAGCAGTACTTC.

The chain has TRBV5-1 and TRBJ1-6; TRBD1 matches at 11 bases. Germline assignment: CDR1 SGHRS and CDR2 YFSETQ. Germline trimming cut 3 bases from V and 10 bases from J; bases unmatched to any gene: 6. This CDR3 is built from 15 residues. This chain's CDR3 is CASSSGQGAGSPLHF. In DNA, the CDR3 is TGCGCCAGCAGCTCCGGACAGGGGGCAGGCTCACCCCTCCACTTT.

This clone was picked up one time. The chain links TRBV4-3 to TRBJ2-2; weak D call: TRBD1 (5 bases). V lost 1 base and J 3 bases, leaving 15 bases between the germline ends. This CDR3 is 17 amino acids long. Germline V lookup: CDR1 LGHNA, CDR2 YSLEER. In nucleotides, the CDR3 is TGCGCCAGCAGCCAAGCCTTGGGTCAGGGCTACACCGGGGAGCTGTTTTTT. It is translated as CASSQALGQGYTGELFF.

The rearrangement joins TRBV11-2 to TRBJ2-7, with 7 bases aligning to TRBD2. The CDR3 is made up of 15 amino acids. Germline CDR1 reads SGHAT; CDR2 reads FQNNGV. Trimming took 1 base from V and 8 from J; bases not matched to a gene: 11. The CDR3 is CASSLAFGGMEKQYF. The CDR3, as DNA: TGTGCCAGCAGCTTAGCATTCGGGGGGATGGAAAAGCAGTACTTC.

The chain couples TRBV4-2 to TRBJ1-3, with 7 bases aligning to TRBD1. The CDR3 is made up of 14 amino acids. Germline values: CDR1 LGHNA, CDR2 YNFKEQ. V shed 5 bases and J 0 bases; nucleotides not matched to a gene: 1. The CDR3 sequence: CASSTGVSGNTIYF. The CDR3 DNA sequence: TGTGCCAGCAGCACAGGGGTCTCTGGAAACACCATATATTTT.

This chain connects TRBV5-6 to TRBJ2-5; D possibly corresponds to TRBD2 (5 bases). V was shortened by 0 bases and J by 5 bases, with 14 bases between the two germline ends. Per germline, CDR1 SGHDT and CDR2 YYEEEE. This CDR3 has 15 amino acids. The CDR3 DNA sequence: TGTGCCAGCAGCTTGGAGATCGGGAATTCGGAGACCCAGTACTTC. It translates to CASSLEIGNSETQYF.

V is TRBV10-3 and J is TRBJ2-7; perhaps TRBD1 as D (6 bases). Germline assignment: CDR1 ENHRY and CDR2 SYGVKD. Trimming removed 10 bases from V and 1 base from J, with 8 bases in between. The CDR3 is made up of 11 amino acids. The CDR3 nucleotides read TGTGCCACTACAGGGTCCTACGAGCAGTACTTC. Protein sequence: CATTGSYEQYF.

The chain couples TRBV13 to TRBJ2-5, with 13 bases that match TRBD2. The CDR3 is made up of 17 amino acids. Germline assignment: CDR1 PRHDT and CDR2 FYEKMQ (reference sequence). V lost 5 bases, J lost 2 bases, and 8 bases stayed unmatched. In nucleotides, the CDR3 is TGTGCCAGCAGCCTGACGGGGACTAGCGGGGTACAAGAGACCCAGTACTTC. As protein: CASSLTGTSGVQETQYF.

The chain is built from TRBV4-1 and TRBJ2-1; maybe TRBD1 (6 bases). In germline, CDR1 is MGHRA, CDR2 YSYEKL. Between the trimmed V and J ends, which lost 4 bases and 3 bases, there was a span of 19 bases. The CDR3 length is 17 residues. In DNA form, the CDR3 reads TGCGCCAGCAGCCTTACATTCCCGATGACAGGCTACAATGAGCAGTTCTTC. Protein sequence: CASSLTFPMTGYNEQFF.

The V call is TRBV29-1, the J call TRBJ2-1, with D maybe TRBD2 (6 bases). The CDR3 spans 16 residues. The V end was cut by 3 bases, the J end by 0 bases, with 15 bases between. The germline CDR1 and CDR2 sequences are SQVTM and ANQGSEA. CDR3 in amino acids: CSVDGGAASSYNEQFF. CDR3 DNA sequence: TGCAGCGTTGACGGCGGGGCCGCGAGCTCCTACAATGAGCAGTTCTTC.

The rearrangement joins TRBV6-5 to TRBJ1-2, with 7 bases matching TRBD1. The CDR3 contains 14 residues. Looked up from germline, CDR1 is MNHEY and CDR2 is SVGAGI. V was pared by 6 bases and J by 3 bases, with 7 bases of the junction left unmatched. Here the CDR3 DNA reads TGTGCCAGCAGGCTCCTCGGGACAGACTATGGCTACACCTTC. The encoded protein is CASRLLGTDYGYTF.

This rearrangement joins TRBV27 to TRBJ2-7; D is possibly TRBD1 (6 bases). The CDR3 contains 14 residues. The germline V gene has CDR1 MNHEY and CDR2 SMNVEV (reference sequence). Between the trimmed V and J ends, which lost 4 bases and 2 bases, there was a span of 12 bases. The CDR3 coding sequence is TGTGCCAGCAGTTGGAAACAGGGAACCTACGAGCAGTACTTC. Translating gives CASSWKQGTYEQYF.

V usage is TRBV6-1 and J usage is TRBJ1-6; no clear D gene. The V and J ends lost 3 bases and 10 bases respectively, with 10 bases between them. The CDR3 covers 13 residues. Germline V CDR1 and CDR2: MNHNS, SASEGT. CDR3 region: CASSEVRGSPLHF. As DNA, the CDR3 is TGTGCCAGCAGTGAGGTCAGAGGATCACCCCTCCACTTT.

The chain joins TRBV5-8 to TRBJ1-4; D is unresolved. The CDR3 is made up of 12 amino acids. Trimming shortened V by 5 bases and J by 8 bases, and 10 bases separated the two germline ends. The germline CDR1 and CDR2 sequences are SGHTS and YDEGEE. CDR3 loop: CASSFTGEKLFF. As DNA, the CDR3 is TGTGCCAGCAGTTTTACCGGGGAAAAACTGTTTTTT.

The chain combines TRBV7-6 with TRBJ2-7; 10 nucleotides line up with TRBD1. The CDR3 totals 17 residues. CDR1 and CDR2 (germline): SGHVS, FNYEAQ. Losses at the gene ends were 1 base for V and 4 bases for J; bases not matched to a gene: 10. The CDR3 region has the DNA TGTGCCAGCAGCTTAGGATCGAGGACAGGGGGGTCTTACGAGCAGTACTTC. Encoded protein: CASSLGSRTGGSYEQYF.

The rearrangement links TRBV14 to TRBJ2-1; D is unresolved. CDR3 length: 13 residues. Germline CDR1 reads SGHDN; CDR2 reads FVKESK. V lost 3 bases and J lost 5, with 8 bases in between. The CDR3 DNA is TGTGCCAGCAGCCACCTTCGGGACAATGAGCAGTTCTTC. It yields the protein CASSHLRDNEQFF.